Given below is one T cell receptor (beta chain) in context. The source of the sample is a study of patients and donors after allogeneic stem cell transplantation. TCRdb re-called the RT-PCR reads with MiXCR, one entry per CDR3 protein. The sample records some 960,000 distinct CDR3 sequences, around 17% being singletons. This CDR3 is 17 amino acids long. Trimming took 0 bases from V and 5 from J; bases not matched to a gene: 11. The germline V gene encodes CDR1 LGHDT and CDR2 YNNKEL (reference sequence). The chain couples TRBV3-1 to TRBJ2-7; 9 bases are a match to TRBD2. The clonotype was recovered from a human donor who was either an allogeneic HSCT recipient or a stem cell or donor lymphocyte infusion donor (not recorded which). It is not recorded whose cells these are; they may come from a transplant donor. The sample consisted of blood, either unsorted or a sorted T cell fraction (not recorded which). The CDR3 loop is CASSQEGLSGSKDEQYF. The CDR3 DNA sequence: TGTGCCAGCAGCCAAGAAGGCCTTAGCGGGAGCAAGGACGAGCAGTACTTC.